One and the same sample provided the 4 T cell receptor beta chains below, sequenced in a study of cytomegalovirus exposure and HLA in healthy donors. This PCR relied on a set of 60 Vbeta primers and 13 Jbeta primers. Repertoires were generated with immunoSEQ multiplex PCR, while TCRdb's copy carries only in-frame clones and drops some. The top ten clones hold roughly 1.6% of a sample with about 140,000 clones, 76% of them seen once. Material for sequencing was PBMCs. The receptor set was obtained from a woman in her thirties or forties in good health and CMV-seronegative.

The CDR3 DNA sequence: TGTGCCAGCAGCCCAGGGACAGGGGACTACGAGCAGTACTTC. Its translation: CASSPGTGDYEQYF. J is TRBJ2-7 and V is TRBV4-2, with TRBD1 identical over 10 bases. CDR1 is LGHNA and CDR2 is YNFKEQ in the germline V gene. Trimming at V came to 4 bases and at J to 3 bases, leaving 3 bases not matched to a gene. This CDR3 spans 14 amino acids.

Here the CDR3 DNA reads TGTGCCAGCAGTTCCCAGGGGGCTCGAGGCTACACCTTC. Its translation is CASSSQGARGYTF. This chain connects TRBV28 to TRBJ1-2, with TRBD1 identical over 8 bases. CDR3 size: 13 residues. Trimming took 4 bases from V and 8 from J; bases not matched to a gene: 6. Per germline, CDR1 MDHEN and CDR2 SYDVKM.

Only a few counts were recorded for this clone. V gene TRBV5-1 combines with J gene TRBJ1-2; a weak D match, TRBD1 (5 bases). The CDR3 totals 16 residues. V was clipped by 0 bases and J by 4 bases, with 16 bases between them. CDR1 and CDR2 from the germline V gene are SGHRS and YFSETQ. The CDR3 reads CASSLGQGWGIYGYTF. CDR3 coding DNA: TGCGCCAGCAGCTTGGGGCAGGGCTGGGGAATCTATGGCTACACCTTC.

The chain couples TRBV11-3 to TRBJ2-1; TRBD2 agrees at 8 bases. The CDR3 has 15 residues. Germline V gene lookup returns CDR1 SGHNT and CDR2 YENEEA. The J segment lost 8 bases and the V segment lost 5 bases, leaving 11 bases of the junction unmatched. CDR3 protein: CASSKIAGSLDEQFF. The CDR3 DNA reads TGTGCCAGCAGCAAAATAGCGGGATCGCTTGATGAGCAGTTCTTC.